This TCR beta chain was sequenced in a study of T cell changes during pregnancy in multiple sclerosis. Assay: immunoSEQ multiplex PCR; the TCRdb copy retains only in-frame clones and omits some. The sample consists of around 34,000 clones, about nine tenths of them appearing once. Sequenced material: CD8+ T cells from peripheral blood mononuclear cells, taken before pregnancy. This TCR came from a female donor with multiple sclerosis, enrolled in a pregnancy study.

Here the CDR3 reads CASSLGLAGGPGYEQYF. CDR3 DNA: TGTGCCAGCAGCTTGGGACTAGCGGGGGGGCCTGGGTACGAGCAGTACTTC. The chain couples TRBV5-6 to TRBJ2-7; 14 nucleotides agree with TRBD2. The germline CDR1 and CDR2 sequences are SGHDT and YYEEEE. V shed 0 bases, J shed 4 bases, and the junction held 6 bases outside the gene matches. CDR3 length equals 17 residues.